The 15 T cell receptor beta chains below were found in one sample sequenced in a study of shared clonotypes between healthy human individuals. Measured with immunoSEQ multiplex PCR; TCRdb has only the in-frame clones, and not every one. The data show some 1.5 million clones, 95% to 99% seen once. Sequencing input: naive CD4+ T cells sorted from blood. Subset reported: CD45RA+ positively selected. These receptors all come from a young man in good health.

The gene calls are TRBV27 and TRBJ2-3; D is undetermined. This CDR3 spans 17 amino acids. Trimming shortened V by 2 bases and J by 6 bases, and 21 bases separated the two germline ends. Germline CDR1 MNHEY, CDR2 SMNVEV (reference sequence). CDR3 sequence (DNA): TGTGCCAGCAGTTTACTTCAAGAGCCCCCTACGAGGGATACGCAGTATTTT. Its protein product is CASSLLQEPPTRDTQYF.

The V call is TRBV9, the J call TRBJ2-1; TRBD1 matches at 11 bases. Germline V gene data show CDR1 as SGDLS and CDR2 as YYNGEE. V dropped 0 bases and J dropped 7; count of bases not matched to a gene: 6. The CDR3 has 16 residues. The CDR3 is CASSVEWDRGWNEQFF. The CDR3 DNA is TGTGCCAGCAGCGTAGAGTGGGACAGGGGGTGGAATGAGCAGTTCTTC.

The genes are TRBV4-3 and TRBJ2-1; 7 bases align to TRBD1. Per germline, CDR1 LGHNA and CDR2 YSLEER. J gave up 0 bases and V 3 bases, and 5 bases lay outside the gene matches. The CDR3 runs 16 residues. CDR3 DNA sequence: TGCGCCAGCAGCCAGATGACAGGGAGCTCCTACAATGAGCAGTTCTTC. This translates into CASSQMTGSSYNEQFF.

The V call is TRBV5-1, the J call TRBJ2-5; 12 bases line up with TRBD2. V was pared by 3 bases and J by 3 bases, with 6 bases of the junction left unmatched. Germline V gene sequence: CDR1 SGHRS, CDR2 YFSETQ. The CDR3 has 16 residues. The CDR3 here is CASSSGLAGPEETQYF. The CDR3 coding sequence is TGCGCCAGCAGCTCGGGACTAGCGGGTCCCGAAGAGACCCAGTACTTC.

This chain links TRBV11-3 with TRBJ2-2, with TRBD2 matching 7 bases. The CDR3 extends over 15 amino acids. Trimming cost V 5 bases and J 1 base; bases outside gene matches: 4. Germline V gene sequence: CDR1 SGHNT, CDR2 YENEEA. In nucleotides, the CDR3 is TGTGCCAGCAGCCCCTTAGCGGGGAACACCGGGGAGCTGTTTTTT. Protein sequence: CASSPLAGNTGELFF.

V usage is TRBV6-5 and J usage is TRBJ1-4; possibly TRBD1 for D (6 bases). The CDR3 totals 16 residues. The germline V gene has CDR1 MNHEY and CDR2 SVGAGI. V lost 0 bases and J 5 bases, leaving 13 bases between the germline ends. CDR3 sequence reads: CASSYSRWGLNEKLFF. In nucleotides, the CDR3 is TGTGCCAGCAGTTACTCGAGATGGGGGCTAAATGAAAAACTGTTTTTT.

This chain links TRBV25-1 with TRBJ2-1; D remains ambiguous. The germline V gene has CDR1 MGHDK and CDR2 SYGVNS. The germline V and J ends were trimmed by 8 bases and 5 bases, with 19 bases remaining between them. The CDR3 is 15 amino acids. CDR3 in amino acids: CASGGMGIRDNEQFF. The CDR3 DNA is TGTGCCAGCGGCGGTATGGGGATTCGGGACAATGAGCAGTTCTTC.

J is TRBJ2-7 and V is TRBV27, with TRBD1 identical over 8 bases. Germline assignment: CDR1 MNHEY and CDR2 SMNVEV (reference sequence). Trimming removed 3 bases from V and 4 bases from J; junction bases left unmatched: 14. The CDR3 is 17 amino acids. The CDR3 DNA reads as TGTGCCAGCAGTTTGCGACAGGGGCCGTCTTTCGCTTACGAGCAGTACTTC. Its translation: CASSLRQGPSFAYEQYF.

The gene calls are TRBV15 and TRBJ1-1; maybe TRBD1 (5 bases). Germline V gene sequence: CDR1 LNHNV, CDR2 YYDKDF (reference sequence). Trimming took off 3 bases at V and 0 bases at J, with 11 bases between the two ends. The CDR3 sequence is 15 residues long. CDR3 nucleotide sequence: TGTGCCACCAGCAGGCCGGGACGGCTGAACACTGAAGCTTTCTTT. Translating gives CATSRPGRLNTEAFF.

This clone showed up just once. The chain carries TRBV19 and TRBJ2-5, with D tentatively TRBD2 (6 bases). The length of the CDR3 is 15 residues. The V gene's germline CDR1 is LNHDA and CDR2 SQIVND (reference sequence). Trimming removed 0 bases from V and 4 bases from J, with 12 bases in between. CDR3 residues: CASSIEERRGETQYF. CDR3 bases: TGTGCCAGTAGTATAGAGGAGCGGAGGGGAGAGACCCAGTACTTC.

This clone occurred once. The chain joins TRBV7-9 to TRBJ2-6; TRBD1 matches at 8 bases. Germline CDR1 and CDR2: SEHNR and FQNEAQ (reference sequence). This CDR3 comprises 19 residues. The V segment lost 5 bases and the J segment 0 bases; nucleotides outside the gene matches: 12. The DNA for the CDR3 is TGTGCCAGCAGCCAAATTCCGGGACAGGCTTTCTCTGGGGCCAACGTCCTGACTTTC. Translated: CASSQIPGQAFSGANVLTF.

The rearrangement links TRBV7-9 to TRBJ2-5, with TRBD2 matching over 9 bases. Trimming cost V 2 bases and J 3 bases; bases outside gene matches: 10. This CDR3 is 17 amino acids long. In germline, CDR1 is SEHNR, CDR2 FQNEAQ (reference sequence). This CDR3 reads CASSLWSSGRIKETQYF. The DNA of the CDR3 is TGTGCCAGCAGCTTATGGAGTAGCGGGAGAATAAAAGAGACCCAGTACTTC.

The gene calls are TRBV5-4 and TRBJ2-1; D is unresolved. V lost 4 bases to trimming and J lost 4 bases, with 12 bases between them. Germline loops: CDR1 SGHNT, CDR2 YYREEE (reference sequence). The CDR3 length is 14 residues. This CDR3 reads CASSDSRIYNEQFF. CDR3 DNA: TGTGCCAGCAGCGATAGCAGGATTTACAATGAGCAGTTCTTC.

This chain uses TRBV19 with TRBJ2-3, with D hard to call. CDR1 is LNHDA and CDR2 is SQIVND in the germline V gene (reference sequence). The V end lost 7 bases, the J end lost 4 bases, and 15 bases lay between the germline ends. This CDR3 contains 14 residues. The CDR3 coding sequence is TGTGCCAGTAAGCCCGCAGCTGTCCCAGATACGCAGTATTTT. Encoded protein: CASKPAAVPDTQYF. Looking up the rest from reference TRBV19 and TRBJ2-3 gives the full variable domain: DGGITQSPKYLFRKEGQNVTLSCEQNLNHDAMYWYRQDPGQGLRLIYYSQIVNDFQKGDIAEGYSVSREKKESFPLTVTSAQKNPTAFYLCASKPAAVPDTQYFGPGTRLTVL.

The rearrangement joins TRBV7-9 to TRBJ1-2; D remains ambiguous. There are 12 residues in the CDR3. Germline CDR1 reads SEHNR; CDR2 reads FQNEAQ (reference sequence). Deletions cut 3 bases from V and 8 bases from J, with 10 bases between. CDR3 amino acids: CASSFVSGGYTF. CDR3 coding DNA: TGTGCCAGCAGCTTTGTCAGTGGAGGCTACACCTTC.